The source of this T cell receptor (beta chain) is a study of cytomegalovirus exposure and HLA in healthy donors. V was pared by 5 bases and J by 0 bases, with 14 bases of the junction left unmatched. There are 18 residues in the CDR3. Germline V gene lookup returns CDR1 LNHDA and CDR2 SQIVND (reference sequence). Amplification used 60 Vbeta primers and 13 Jbeta primers. Only in-frame clones appear in the TCRdb table, and some are missing; sequencing was by immunoSEQ multiplex PCR. The table records 150,000 to 200,000 clones, roughly four fifths of them present only once. Whole-study results and caveats: A later analysis found that most CMV-associated TCR beta chains appeared HLA-restricted.

With regard to this clone: What it recognizes is unknown.

The genes are TRBV19 and TRBJ2-3, with 7 bases lining up with TRBD1. Material for sequencing was PBMCs. The sequence came from a male donor in good health and CMV-seropositive. The CDR3 DNA sequence: TGTGCCAGTAGTTTGAGAAGACAGGGCCCCTCTAGCACAGATACGCAGTATTTT. Its protein is CASSLRRQGPSSTDTQYF. The entire variable domain, with the rest obtained from reference TRBV19 and TRBJ2-3, is as follows: DGGITQSPKYLFRKEGQNVTLSCEQNLNHDAMYWYRQDPGQGLRLIYYSQIVNDFQKGDIAEGYSVSREKKESFPLTVTSAQKNPTAFYLCASSLRRQGPSSTDTQYFGPGTRLTVL.